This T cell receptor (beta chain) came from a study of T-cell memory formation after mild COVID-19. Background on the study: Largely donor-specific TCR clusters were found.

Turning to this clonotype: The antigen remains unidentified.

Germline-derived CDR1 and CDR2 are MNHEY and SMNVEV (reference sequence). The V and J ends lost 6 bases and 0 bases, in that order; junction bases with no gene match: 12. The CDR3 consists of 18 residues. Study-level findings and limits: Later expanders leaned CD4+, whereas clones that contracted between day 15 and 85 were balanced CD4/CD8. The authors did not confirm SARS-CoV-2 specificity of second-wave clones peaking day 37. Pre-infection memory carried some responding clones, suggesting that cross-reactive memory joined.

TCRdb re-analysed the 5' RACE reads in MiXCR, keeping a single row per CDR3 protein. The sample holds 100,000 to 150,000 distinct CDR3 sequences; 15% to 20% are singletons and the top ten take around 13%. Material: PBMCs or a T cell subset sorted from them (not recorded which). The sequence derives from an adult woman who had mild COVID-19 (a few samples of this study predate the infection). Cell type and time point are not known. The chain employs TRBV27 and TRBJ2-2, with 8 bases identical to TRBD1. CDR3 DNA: TGTGCCAGCAGCCGCCATATCGGACAGGGCGCGAACACCGGGGAGCTGTTTTTT. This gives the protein CASSRHIGQGANTGELFF.